These T cell receptor beta chains were read from a single sample in a study of T-cell memory formation after mild COVID-19. TCRdb redid the calling of the 5' RACE reads with MiXCR, one entry per CDR3 protein. The sample lists around 390,000 distinct CDR3 sequences, roughly 15% occurring once. The specimen sequenced was PBMCs or a T cell subset sorted from them (not recorded which). The origin of the receptors is a man in his late teens or twenties who had mild COVID-19 (a few samples of this study predate the infection). Cell type and time point are not known. The CDR3 runs from the conserved cysteine through the conserved F or W. The D gene is left open where the match is weak. The size field is filled for only some rows; it gives once, few, many or a size class.

>TRBV5-1|TRBD1|few|TRBJ2-5
CASSLFGQGEETQYF
TGCGCCAGCAGCTTGTTCGGACAGGGCGAAGAGACCCAGTACTTC
>TRBV6-5|NA|few|TRBJ1-4
CASSYGGNEKLFF
TGTGCCAGCAGTTACGGGGGGAATGAAAAACTGTTTTTT
>TRBV6-5|TRBD1|few|TRBJ2-7
CASSPGQGFKQYF
TGTGCCAGCAGCCCGGGACAGGGTTTCAAGCAGTACTTC
>TRBV5-4|NA|few|TRBJ1-1
CASSLEEVMAPGLVGAAVEAFF
TGTGCCAGCAGCTTGGAAGAAGTTATGGCGCCGGGGTTGGTAGGGGCCGCAGTTGAAGCTTTCTTT
>TRBV5-1|NA|few|TRBJ2-3
CASSLGQLSTDTQYF
TGCGCCAGCAGCCTCGGACAGTTGAGCACAGATACGCAGTATTTT
>TRBV20-1|TRBD1|NA|TRBJ1-1
CSANRGLANTEAFF
TGCAGTGCCAACAGGGGGCTTGCGAACACTGAAGCTTTCTTT
>TRBV9|NA|NA|TRBJ2-3
CASSVVTDTQYF
TGTGCCAGCAGCGTAGTTACAGATACGCAGTATTTT
>TRBV29-1|NA|NA|TRBJ2-3
CSVFGSSWTDTQYF
TGCAGCGTTTTTGGAAGCTCTTGGACAGATACGCAGTATTTT
>TRBV20-1|TRBD1|NA|TRBJ1-2
CSAGTGTGQRGYTF
TGCAGTGCTGGTACCGGGACAGGGCAACGGGGCTACACCTTC
>TRBV7-9|TRBD1|few|TRBJ1-6
CASSLDGTGGEPLHF
TGTGCCAGCAGCTTAGATGGGACAGGGGGCGAGCCCCTCCACTTT
>TRBV7-2|NA|few|TRBJ1-3
CASSFTGLGNTIYF
TGTGCCAGCAGCTTTACAGGGCTTGGAAACACCATATATTTT
>TRBV9|TRBD2|NA|TRBJ2-5
CASSDWTSGGQLQETQYF
TGTGCCAGCAGCGACTGGACTAGCGGGGGACAACTCCAAGAGACCCAGTACTTC
>TRBV5-1|NA|many|TRBJ2-1
CASSHWGALAGSYNEQFF
TGCGCCAGCAGCCATTGGGGAGCACTGGCGGGCTCCTACAATGAGCAGTTCTTC
>TRBV12-3/TRBV12-4|NA|few|TRBJ1-1
CASGRDPTEAFF
TGTGCCTCCGGGAGGGACCCCACTGAAGCTTTCTTT
>TRBV7-6|TRBD2|NA|TRBJ2-2
CASSFLRGGASGELFF
TGTGCCAGCAGCTTCCTCCGCGGGGGGGCCTCCGGGGAGCTGTTTTTT
>TRBV7-8|NA|few|TRBJ2-3
CASSITGAQDTQYF
TGTGCCAGCAGCATCACGGGGGCTCAGGATACGCAGTATTTT
>TRBV5-4|TRBD2|many|TRBJ2-3
CASRPPTSGGAADTQYF
TGTGCCAGCAGACCGCCGACTAGCGGGGGGGCCGCAGATACGCAGTATTTT
>TRBV9|NA|few|TRBJ2-2
CASSQSQGYTGELFF
TGTGCCAGCAGCCAGTCACAGGGCTACACCGGGGAGCTGTTTTTT
>TRBV20-1|NA|NA|TRBJ1-4
CSARYFVGEKLFF
TGCAGTGCTAGATATTTTGTAGGAGAAAAACTGTTTTTT
>TRBV12-3/TRBV12-4|NA|NA|TRBJ1-1
CASNSQGEAFF
TGTGCCAGCAACTCGCAGGGTGAAGCTTTCTTT
>TRBV5-4|TRBD2|NA|TRBJ2-3
CASSPAAVAGDFTDTQYF
TGTGCCAGCAGCCCGGCGGCGGTAGCGGGGGATTTCACAGATACGCAGTATTTT
>TRBV7-9|NA|NA|TRBJ2-3
CASSFEATDTQYF
TGTGCCAGCAGCTTCGAGGCCACCGATACGCAGTATTTT
>TRBV28|NA|few|TRBJ1-2
CASSLQGSTYGYTF
TGTGCCAGCAGTTTGCAGGGTTCCACTTATGGCTACACCTTC
>TRBV5-5|TRBD1|many|TRBJ2-3
CASSGEGTGGTDTQYF
TGTGCCAGCAGCGGGGAGGGGACAGGGGGGACAGATACGCAGTATTTT
>TRBV29-1|TRBD1|few|TRBJ2-1
CSVGQGFYNEQFF
TGCAGCGTTGGACAGGGGTTCTACAATGAGCAGTTCTTC
>TRBV5-1|NA|few|TRBJ2-7
CASSARTAYEQYF
TGCGCCAGCAGCGCCCGGACAGCCTACGAGCAGTACTTC
>TRBV27|NA|many|TRBJ2-2
CASSEDRNTGELFF
TGTGCCAGCAGTGAAGACAGGAACACCGGGGAGCTGTTTTTT
>TRBV5-1|NA|NA|TRBJ2-7
CASSSSGGTYEQYF
TGCGCCAGCAGCTCCTCCGGGGGCACATACGAGCAGTACTTC
>TRBV6-4|TRBD2|NA|TRBJ2-3
CASSDGAGASDTQYF
TGTGCCAGCAGTGATGGAGCGGGGGCTTCAGATACGCAGTATTTT
>TRBV5-1|NA|few|TRBJ2-5
CASSSRTEQETQYF
TGCGCCAGCAGCTCCCGGACGGAACAAGAGACCCAGTACTTC
>TRBV7-9|TRBD1|NA|TRBJ2-2
CASSLVTGAGELFF
TGTGCCAGCAGCTTGGTGACAGGGGCCGGGGAGCTGTTTTTT
>TRBV7-8|TRBD1|NA|TRBJ1-6
CASSQITGEPSPLHF
TGTGCCAGCAGCCAGATAACAGGGGAACCTTCACCCCTCCACTTT
>TRBV15|NA|few|TRBJ2-5
CATSRDVGQETQYF
TGTGCCACCAGCAGAGATGTTGGCCAAGAGACCCAGTACTTC
>TRBV28|NA|NA|TRBJ1-2
CASSLTKNPGPGRASYTF
TGTGCCAGCAGTCTCACCAAAAATCCGGGACCCGGCCGCGCTTCCTACACCTTC
>TRBV5-1|NA|few|TRBJ1-5
CASSLGSGKPQHF
TGCGCCAGCAGCTTGGGGTCCGGTAAGCCCCAGCATTTT